Below, 14 T cell receptor beta chains from the same sample are listed, as sequenced in a study of T cell clones after liver transplantation. Here immunoSEQ multiplex PCR was the method, and the copy in TCRdb shows in-frame clones only, minus some. The table has 95,000 to 130,000 clones, 75% to 95% seen once; the top ten hold 0.8% to 0.9%. The sequencing used CD4+ T cells from blood, collected 12 months after liver transplant. The source is a human patient who received a liver transplant. Some T cells may have come from the graft donor.

The chain combines TRBV27 with TRBJ2-3; the match to TRBD2 covers 7 bases. V trimming: 3 bases; J trimming: 3 bases; junction bases outside the gene matches: 9. Germline lookup yields CDR1 MNHEY and CDR2 SMNVEV (reference sequence). The CDR3 contains 16 residues. The CDR3 coding sequence is TGTGCCAGCAGTTTTGGGCGACTAGCAGGGACAGATACGCAGTATTTT. This translates into CASSFGRLAGTDTQYF.

The genes are TRBV11-2 and TRBJ2-2; TRBD2 is a possible D gene (6 bases). The CDR3 runs 15 residues. Germline lookup yields CDR1 SGHAT and CDR2 FQNNGV. With 3 bases removed from V and 3 bases from J, the gap between germline ends came to 11 bases. The CDR3 sequence is CASSLGRGYTGELFF. The CDR3 DNA is TGTGCCAGCAGCTTGGGGCGGGGTTACACCGGGGAGCTGTTTTTT.

This sequence joins TRBV11-2 and TRBJ2-3, with D possibly being TRBD2 (5 bases). The CDR3 totals 14 residues. The germline gives CDR1 SGHAT, CDR2 FQNNGV. V was cut by 4 bases and J by 6 bases, with 14 bases left in between. The CDR3 coding sequence is TGTGCCAGCAGCTCCCGGGTGGGAGCCGATACGCAGTATTTT. It yields the protein CASSSRVGADTQYF.

V is TRBV29-1 and J is TRBJ1-2, with unresolved D. V was shortened by 3 bases and J by 4 bases, with 12 bases between the two germline ends. Germline V gives CDR1 SQVTM, CDR2 ANQGSEA. The CDR3 runs to 13 residues. The CDR3 sequence: CSVEVGLIYGYTF. The DNA of the CDR3 is TGCAGCGTTGAGGTAGGGCTCATCTATGGCTACACCTTC. Looking up the rest from reference TRBV29-1 and TRBJ1-2 gives the full variable domain: SAVISQKPSRDICQRGTSLTIQCQVDSQVTMMFWYRQQPGQSLTLIATANQGSEATYESGFVIDKFPISRPNLTFSTLTVSNMSPEDSSIYLCSVEVGLIYGYTFGSGTRLTVV.

The gene calls are TRBV4-3 and TRBJ1-5; D gene uncertain. The V gene lost 0 bases and the J gene lost 2 bases, with 8 bases spanning the gap. The CDR3 length is 15 residues. The germline V gene encodes CDR1 LGHNA and CDR2 YSLEER. The CDR3 sequence: CASSQEARRNQPQHF. DNA of the CDR3: TGCGCCAGCAGCCAAGAGGCCAGGCGCAATCAGCCCCAGCATTTT.

The V gene is TRBV5-1, the J gene TRBJ2-7, with D perhaps TRBD2 (5 bases). V lost 0 bases and J lost 0, with 13 bases in between. CDR3 length equals 16 residues. CDR1 SGHRS and CDR2 YFSETQ come from the germline V gene. The CDR3 protein is CASSLAASQSSYEQYF. The DNA of the CDR3 is TGCGCCAGCAGCTTGGCGGCTAGCCAGAGCTCCTACGAGCAGTACTTC.

This clone was observed once. Distinct nucleotide sequences in the sample also encode this CDR3. The chain joins TRBV7-8 to TRBJ2-7, with D possibly matching TRBD2 (6 bases). The CDR3 consists of 14 residues. Germline V gene data show CDR1 as SGHVS and CDR2 as FQNEAQ. V was clipped by 1 base and J by 0 bases, with 7 bases between them. The CDR3 sequence: CASSLGGNSYEQYF. The CDR3 bases are TGTGCCAGCAGCTTAGGCGGGAACTCCTACGAGCAGTACTTC.

The rearrangement uses TRBV28 and TRBJ1-1; D is ambiguous. The CDR3 spans 13 residues. Trimming shortened V by 4 bases and J by 6 bases, and 12 bases separated the two germline ends. Germline CDR1 reads MDHEN; CDR2 reads SYDVKM. CDR3: CASSSPSSAEAFF. In nucleotides, the CDR3 is TGTGCCAGCAGTTCGCCATCGTCTGCTGAAGCTTTCTTT.

The chain is built from TRBV7-2 and TRBJ1-4, with a weak D call TRBD1 (5 bases). The CDR3 totals 17 residues. Trimming took 1 base from V and 3 from J, leaving 15 bases between them. The germline V gene has CDR1 SGHTA and CDR2 FQGNSA. The CDR3 sequence is CASSLVAGTRANEKLFF. DNA for the CDR3: TGTGCCAGCAGCTTAGTAGCAGGTACCAGGGCTAATGAAAAACTGTTTTTT.

The chain links TRBV6-1 to TRBJ2-2, with TRBD2 identical over 9 bases. Germline CDR1 and CDR2: MNHNS and SASEGT. The CDR3 contains 13 residues. CDR3 sequence: CTRTSENTGELFF. Here the CDR3 DNA reads TGTACACGGACTAGCGAGAACACCGGGGAGCTGTTTTTT.

This chain joins TRBV14 and TRBJ2-1; the D gene is possibly TRBD1 (6 bases). V gave up 4 bases and J gave up 5 bases, with 15 bases separating them. The CDR3 extends over 15 amino acids. CDR1 SGHDN and CDR2 FVKESK come from the germline V gene. The CDR3 nucleotides read TGTGCCAGCAGCCCTCGCGGACAGTACGACAATGAGCAGTTCTTC. This sequence encodes CASSPRGQYDNEQFF.

V usage is TRBV28 and J usage is TRBJ2-3; D possibly corresponds to TRBD2 (7 bases). The V gene lost 3 bases and the J gene lost 3 bases, with 13 bases spanning the gap. Germline CDR1 and CDR2: MDHEN and SYDVKM. The CDR3 extends over 15 amino acids. The CDR3 reads CASSFGRGGTDTQYF. DNA for the CDR3: TGTGCCAGCAGTTTCGGCAGGGGAGGGACAGATACGCAGTATTTT.

This clone was observed a few times. The DNA of the CDR3 is TGTGCCAGTACCGCCCGGGCCCCGGGAACAGATACGCAGTATTTT. This codes for CASTARAPGTDTQYF. The rearrangement joins TRBV6-5 to TRBJ2-3; tentatively, D is TRBD2 (5 bases). Germline V CDR1 and CDR2: MNHEY, SVGAGI. V shed 9 bases and J shed 3 bases, with 19 bases lying between them. The CDR3 length is 15 residues.

This chain links TRBV19 with TRBJ2-3; 8 bases map to TRBD1. This CDR3 contains 17 residues. Germline assignment: CDR1 LNHDA and CDR2 SQIVND (reference sequence). The V and J ends lost 5 bases and 2 bases, in that order; junction bases with no gene match: 12. Here the CDR3 DNA reads TGTGCCAGTAGTTGGGACAGGACCTTACTTAACACAGATACGCAGTATTTT. Amino acids: CASSWDRTLLNTDTQYF.